Shown below are 24 T cell receptor beta chains from a single sample sequenced in a study of beta chain features in type 1 diabetes. Study outcomes and limitations: Type 1 diabetes patients had moderately but significantly shorter TCRB CDR3s in all four CD4+ subsets.

The whole isolated RNA underwent reverse transcription, so sequencing captured expressed TCRB transcripts. Here immunoSEQ multiplex PCR was the method, and the copy in TCRdb shows in-frame clones only, minus some. The repertoire holds 500,000 to 800,000 clones, 9.5% to 15% seen once, with 0.09% to 0.15% in the top ten. Their specific antigens are unknown. Sequenced: naive CD4+ T cells from blood. Receptor source: a man between 25 and 39 years old with type 1 diabetes.

The rearrangement uses TRBV15 and TRBJ1-2; the D gene is possibly TRBD1 (6 bases). Trimming removed 1 base from V and 8 bases from J, with 14 bases in between. Germline V gene data show CDR1 as LNHNV and CDR2 as YYDKDF (reference sequence). The CDR3 loop spans 14 amino acids. The CDR3: CATSRVAGARGYTF. The CDR3, as DNA: TGTGCCACCAGCAGAGTCGCAGGGGCGAGGGGCTACACCTTC. Full variable domain (missing parts from reference TRBV15 and TRBJ1-2): DAMVIQNPRYQVTQFGKPVTLSCSQTLNHNVMYWYQQKSSQAPKLLFHYYDKDFNNEADTPDNFQSRRPNTSFCFLDIRSPGLGDTAMYLCATSRVAGARGYTFGSGTRLTVV.

On this clone itself: Other DNA sequences in the same sample also yield this CDR3. This chain joins TRBV29-1 and TRBJ2-7; D remains unclear. There are 10 residues in the CDR3. V lost 4 bases to trimming and J lost 3 bases, with 4 bases between them. CDR1 and CDR2 from the germline V gene are SQVTM and ANQGSEA. CDR3 nucleotide sequence: TGCAGCGTTGGGGGCTACGAGCAGTACTTC. Residues: CSVGGYEQYF.

A few counts support this clone. V usage is TRBV9 and J usage is TRBJ1-3; D is uncertain. V was pared by 4 bases and J by 0 bases, with 14 bases between. Germline CDR1 and CDR2: SGDLS and YYNGEE. The CDR3 runs to 16 residues. DNA for the CDR3: TGTGCCAGCAGCCCTCGCCCGGCCAGCTCTGGAAACACCATATATTTT. This sequence encodes CASSPRPASSGNTIYF.

In this sample, this clone turned up once. The chain carries TRBV19 and TRBJ1-5; 8 bases are shared with TRBD1. The CDR3 has 15 residues. Germline trimming cut 5 bases from V and 6 bases from J; bases unmatched to any gene: 9. Germline-derived CDR1 and CDR2 are LNHDA and SQIVND (reference sequence). The CDR3 DNA sequence: TGTGCCAGTAGTTTTCGACAGGGGCAGGGTCAGCCCCAGCATTTT. This encodes CASSFRQGQGQPQHF.

This clone was observed a few times. The rearrangement links TRBV28 to TRBJ2-2; no clear D gene. V was trimmed by 7 bases and J by 1 base, leaving 10 bases between them. The CDR3 totals 14 residues. The germline V gene encodes CDR1 MDHEN and CDR2 SYDVKM. This CDR3 is CASKLAGNTGELFF. The DNA for the CDR3 is TGTGCCAGCAAACTTGCCGGGAACACCGGGGAGCTGTTTTTT. The entire variable domain, with the rest obtained from reference TRBV28 and TRBJ2-2, is as follows: DVKVTQSSRYLVKRTGEKVFLECVQDMDHENMFWYRQDPGLGLRLIYFSYDVKMKEKGDIPEGYSVSREKKERFSLILESASTNQTSMYLCASKLAGNTGELFFGEGSRLTVL.

The rearrangement joins TRBV30 to TRBJ2-4; D tentatively fits TRBD1 or TRBD2 (5 bases each). The V and J ends lost 5 bases and 0 bases respectively, with 14 bases between them. Germline lookup yields CDR1 GTSNPN and CDR2 SVGIG (reference sequence). This CDR3 contains 15 residues. The CDR3 sequence: CAWAGTSLAKNIQYF. CDR3 sequence (DNA): TGTGCCTGGGCCGGGACGTCACTAGCCAAAAACATTCAGTACTTC.

The J gene is TRBJ1-5, the V gene TRBV30; D is possibly TRBD1 (5 bases). Germline loops: CDR1 GTSNPN, CDR2 SVGIG (reference sequence). There are 14 residues in the CDR3. CDR3: CAWRGVSSDQPQHF. CDR3 coding DNA: TGTGCGTGGCGAGGGGTGTCTTCAGATCAGCCCCAGCATTTT.

This clone was seen a few times. This chain links TRBV5-4 with TRBJ1-1, with D tentatively TRBD1 (5 bases). This CDR3 comprises 15 residues. Germline values: CDR1 SGHNT, CDR2 YYREEE (reference sequence). Trimming pared 4 bases from V and 8 bases from J, leaving 21 bases between. The CDR3 region has the DNA TGTGCCAGCAGCCAGGCGGGGACTGGCAACGTCGAAGCTTTCTTT. This sequence encodes CASSQAGTGNVEAFF.

This clone has more than one count but fewer than ten. V usage is TRBV30 and J usage is TRBJ2-5; no clear D. The CDR3 is 11 amino acids. Germline V CDR1 and CDR2: GTSNPN, SVGIG (reference sequence). V lost 8 bases and J lost 5, with 12 bases in between. As DNA, the CDR3 is TGTGCCCTCGCGCTAGGGGAGACCCAGTACTTC. It is translated as CALALGETQYF.

This clone has only a few counts. The V gene is TRBV5-6, the J gene TRBJ1-2; D uncertain. This CDR3 is 12 amino acids long. The germline V gene has CDR1 SGHDT and CDR2 YYEEEE. V was shortened by 6 bases and J by 5 bases, with 11 bases between the two germline ends. Written as DNA, the CDR3 is TGTGCCAGCACCCTAAGGGATTATGGCTACACCTTC. It specifies CASTLRDYGYTF. The whole variable domain, filled in from reference TRBV5-6 and TRBJ1-2, reads DAGVTQSPTHLIKTRGQQVTLRCSPKSGHDTVSWYQQALGQGPQFIFQYYEEEERQRGNFPDRFSGHQFPNYSSELNVNALLLGDSALYLCASTLRDYGYTFGSGTRLTVV.

This chain uses TRBV7-2 with TRBJ2-1; D gene ambiguous. The V and J ends lost 2 bases and 4 bases respectively, with 12 bases between them. This CDR3 contains 15 residues. Looked up from germline, CDR1 is SGHTA and CDR2 is FQGNSA. In DNA, the CDR3 is TGTGCCAGCAGCTTAAGCATCGCGCGGTACAATGAGCAGTTCTTC. Encoded protein: CASSLSIARYNEQFF.

This clone was counted only a few times. The same CDR3 arises from other DNA sequences in this sample as well. The chain has TRBV7-9 and TRBJ2-3; D is undetermined. Trimming pared 1 base from V and 3 bases from J, leaving 5 bases between. The CDR3 sequence is 13 residues long. Germline loops: CDR1 SEHNR, CDR2 FQNEAQ (reference sequence). CDR3 protein: CASSLVGTDTQYF. The CDR3 DNA sequence: TGTGCCAGCAGCTTAGTAGGTACAGATACGCAGTATTTT.

This clone has just a few counts. The CDR3 bases are TGTGCCAGCAGACGACAGGTGTCCTCTGAGCAGTTCTTC. This codes for CASRRQVSSEQFF. V usage is TRBV7-2 and J usage is TRBJ2-1, with a weak D call TRBD1 (6 bases). CDR1 and CDR2 (germline): SGHTA, FQGNSA. The CDR3 totals 13 residues. Trimming left V 6 bases short and J 9 bases short, with 15 bases between.

The V and J genes are TRBV4-2 and TRBJ2-2; 8 bases fit TRBD2. CDR3 length: 16 residues. V shed 6 bases, J shed 2 bases, and the junction held 8 bases outside the gene matches. Germline CDR1 and CDR2: LGHNA and YNFKEQ. The CDR3 DNA reads TGTGCCAGCAGGGGGATCAGCGGGGGAAACACCGGGGAGCTGTTTTTT. Amino acids: CASRGISGGNTGELFF.

The V gene is TRBV18, the J gene TRBJ1-3, with no clear D. V lost 2 bases and J lost 2, with 13 bases in between. Germline V gives CDR1 KGHSH, CDR2 LQKENI. CDR3 length equals 16 residues. CDR3 sequence (DNA): TGTGCCAGCTCACCATATAACGCGGGAACTGGAAACACCATATATTTT. Translated, it gives CASSPYNAGTGNTIYF.

This clone appeared a few times. V is TRBV28 and J is TRBJ2-4; 8 bases are shared with TRBD1. Trimming at V came to 1 base and at J to 6 bases, leaving 11 bases not matched to a gene. This CDR3 is 17 amino acids long. Germline-derived CDR1 and CDR2 are MDHEN and SYDVKM. The CDR3: CASSLSSGGAIGNIQYF. CDR3 coding DNA: TGTGCCAGCAGTTTATCGTCAGGGGGCGCAATAGGAAACATTCAGTACTTC.

The chain recombines TRBV4-3 with TRBJ1-1; tentative D call: TRBD1 (5 bases). The V gene's germline CDR1 is LGHNA and CDR2 YSLEER. The ends were cut back, 4 bases at V and 3 bases at J, with 18 bases in the middle. The CDR3 is 16 residues long. CDR3 region: CASSPALGRGDTEAFF. The DNA of the CDR3 is TGCGCCAGCAGCCCCGCCCTGGGGAGGGGCGACACTGAAGCTTTCTTT.

This clone was found a few times. Mismatch with germline at one junction end may stem from a read error. The chain is built from TRBV30 and TRBJ1-2; maybe TRBD1 (5 bases). CDR3 length: 12 amino acids. Germline CDR1 GTSNPN, CDR2 SVGIG (reference sequence). In nucleotides, the CDR3 is TGCACGCTCCAGGGAGTTGCGCCTGGCTACACCTTC. Protein product: CTLQGVAPGYTF.

V and J are TRBV5-1 and TRBJ2-7; a possible D gene is TRBD1 (6 bases). Germline V gene lookup returns CDR1 SGHRS and CDR2 YFSETQ. CDR3 length: 16 amino acids. V lost 0 bases and J lost 3, with 16 bases in between. CDR3 coding DNA: TGCGCCAGCAGCTTGGCCCCGGACAGCGTACTCTACGAGCAGTACTTC. It codes for CASSLAPDSVLYEQYF.

The V call is TRBV5-4, the J call TRBJ2-4, with D uncertain. Germline V gives CDR1 SGHNT, CDR2 YYREEE (reference sequence). The CDR3 covers 13 residues. V shed 0 bases and J shed 8 bases, with 9 bases lying between them. This CDR3 reads CASSLDSRDIQYF. In DNA, the CDR3 is TGTGCCAGCAGCTTGGATAGCCGGGACATTCAGTACTTC.

This clone showed up just a few times. The genes are TRBV30 and TRBJ2-5; D is possibly TRBD2 (5 bases). Between the trimmed V and J ends, which lost 3 bases and 5 bases, there was a span of 13 bases. CDR3 length equals 13 residues. CDR1 and CDR2 from the germline V gene are GTSNPN and SVGIG (reference sequence). CDR3 in amino acids: CAWSPGSTETQYF. CDR3 coding DNA: TGTGCCTGGAGCCCGGGGTCTACGGAGACCCAGTACTTC.

The genes are TRBV2 and TRBJ2-4, with D tentatively TRBD1 (8 bases). The CDR3 has 17 amino acids. V was pared by 6 bases and J by 2 bases, with 20 bases between. The V gene's germline CDR1 is SNHLY and CDR2 FYNNEI. In DNA form, the CDR3 reads TGTGCCAGCAGCGGTAACAGGGGGGGAACGACCAAAAACATTCAGTACTTC. Encoded protein: CASSGNRGGTTKNIQYF.

This clone was counted many times. The gene calls are TRBV7-2 and TRBJ1-6; 7 positions match TRBD1. The CDR3 sequence is 16 residues long. CDR1 SGHTA and CDR2 FQGNSA come from the germline V gene. The ends lost 4 bases at V and 5 bases at J; junction bases unmatched: 8. The CDR3 here is CASSSLTGFNNSPLHF. The DNA for the CDR3 is TGTGCCAGCAGCTCCCTGACAGGGTTTAATAATTCACCCCTCCACTTT.

This clone showed up just a few times. The chain recombines TRBV30 with TRBJ2-4; D may correspond to TRBD1 or TRBD2 (6 bases each). In germline, CDR1 is GTSNPN, CDR2 SVGIG (reference sequence). V lost 0 bases to trimming and J lost 9 bases, with 12 bases between them. The CDR3 length is 13 residues. In DNA form, the CDR3 reads TGTGCCTGGAGTGTGATAGGGGGGACCATTCAGTACTTC. Encoded protein: CAWSVIGGTIQYF.